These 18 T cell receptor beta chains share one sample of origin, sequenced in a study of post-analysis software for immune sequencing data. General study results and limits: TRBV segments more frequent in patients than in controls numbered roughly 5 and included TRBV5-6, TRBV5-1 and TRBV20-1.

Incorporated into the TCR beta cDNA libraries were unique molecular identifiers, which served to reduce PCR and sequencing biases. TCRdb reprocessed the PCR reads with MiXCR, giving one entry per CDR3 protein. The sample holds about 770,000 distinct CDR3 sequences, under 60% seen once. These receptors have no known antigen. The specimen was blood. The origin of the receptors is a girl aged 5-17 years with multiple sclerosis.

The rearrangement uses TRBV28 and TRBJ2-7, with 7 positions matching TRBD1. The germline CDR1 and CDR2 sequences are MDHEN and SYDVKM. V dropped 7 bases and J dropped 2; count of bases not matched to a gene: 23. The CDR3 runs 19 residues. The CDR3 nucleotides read TGTGCCAGCAAACTTGAAACAGGGGCCGCCCTCTCCGAAACCTACGAGCAGTACTTC. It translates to CASKLETGAALSETYEQYF.

CDR3 in amino acids: CAWGNPRISKGGYTF. The CDR3 region has the DNA TGTGCCTGGGGGAACCCCCGCATCTCGAAAGGGGGCTACACCTTC. The J gene is TRBJ1-2, the V gene TRBV30, with D hard to call. CDR3 length equals 15 residues. The V gene lost 5 bases and the J gene lost 8 bases, with 24 bases spanning the gap. Germline V gene lookup returns CDR1 GTSNPN and CDR2 SVGIG (reference sequence).

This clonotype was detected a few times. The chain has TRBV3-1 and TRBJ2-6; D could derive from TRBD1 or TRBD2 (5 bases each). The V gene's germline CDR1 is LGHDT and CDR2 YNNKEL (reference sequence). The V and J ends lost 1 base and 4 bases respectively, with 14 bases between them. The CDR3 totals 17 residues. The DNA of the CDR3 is TGTGCCAGCAGCCAAGTTGGGGGTGGTGGAGGGGCCAACGTCCTGACTTTC. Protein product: CASSQVGGGGGANVLTF.

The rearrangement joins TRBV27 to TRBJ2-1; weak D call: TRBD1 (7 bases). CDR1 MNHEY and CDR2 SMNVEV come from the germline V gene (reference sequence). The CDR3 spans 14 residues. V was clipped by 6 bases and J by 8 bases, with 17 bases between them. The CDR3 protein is CASRGTRGVHEQFF. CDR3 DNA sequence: TGTGCCAGCAGAGGGACCAGGGGGGTGCATGAGCAGTTCTTC.

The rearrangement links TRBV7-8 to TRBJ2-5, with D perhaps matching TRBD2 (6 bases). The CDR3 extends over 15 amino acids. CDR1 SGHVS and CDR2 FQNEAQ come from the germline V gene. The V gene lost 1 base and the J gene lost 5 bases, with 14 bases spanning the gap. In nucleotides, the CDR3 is TGTGCCAGCAGCTTAGAATGGTGGGGGACTGAGACCCAGTACTTC. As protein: CASSLEWWGTETQYF.

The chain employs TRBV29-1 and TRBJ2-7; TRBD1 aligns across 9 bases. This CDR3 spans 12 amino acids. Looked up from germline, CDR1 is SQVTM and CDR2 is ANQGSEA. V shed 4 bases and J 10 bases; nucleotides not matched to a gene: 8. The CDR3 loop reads CSVAGQGIPQYF. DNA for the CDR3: TGCAGCGTTGCGGGACAGGGTATACCCCAGTACTTC.

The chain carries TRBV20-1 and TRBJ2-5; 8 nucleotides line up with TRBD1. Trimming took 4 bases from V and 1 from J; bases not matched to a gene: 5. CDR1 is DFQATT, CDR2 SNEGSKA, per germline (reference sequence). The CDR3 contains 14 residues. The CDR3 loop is CSATKTGVQETQYF. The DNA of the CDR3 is TGCAGTGCTACAAAGACAGGGGTCCAAGAGACCCAGTACTTC.

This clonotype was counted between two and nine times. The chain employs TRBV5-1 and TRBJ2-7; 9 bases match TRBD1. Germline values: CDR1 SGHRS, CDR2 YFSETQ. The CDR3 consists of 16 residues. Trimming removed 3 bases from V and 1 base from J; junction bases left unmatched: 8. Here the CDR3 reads CASSSLNRGLSYEQYF. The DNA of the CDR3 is TGCGCCAGCAGCTCCCTAAACAGGGGGCTTTCCTACGAGCAGTACTTC.

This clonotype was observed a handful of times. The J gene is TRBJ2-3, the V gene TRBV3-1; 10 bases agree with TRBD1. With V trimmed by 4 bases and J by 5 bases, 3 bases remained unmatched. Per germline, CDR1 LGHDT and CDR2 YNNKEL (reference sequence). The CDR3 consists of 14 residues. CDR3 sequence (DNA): TGTGCCAGCAGCCCGACAGGGGGCGAAGATACGCAGTATTTT. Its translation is CASSPTGGEDTQYF.

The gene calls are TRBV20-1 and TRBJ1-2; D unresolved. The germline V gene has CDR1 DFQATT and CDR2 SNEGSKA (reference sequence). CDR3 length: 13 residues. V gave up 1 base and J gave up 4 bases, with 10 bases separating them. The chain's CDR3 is CSARVEGSYGYTF. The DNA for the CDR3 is TGCAGTGCTAGAGTGGAAGGGTCCTATGGCTACACCTTC.

The CDR3 here is CASSLSHYNEQFF. DNA of the CDR3: TGTGCCAGCAGCTTATCCCACTACAATGAGCAGTTCTTC. The chain links TRBV7-6 to TRBJ2-1; D not certain. Germline-derived CDR1 and CDR2 are SGHVS and FNYEAQ. The CDR3 has 13 residues. Deletions cut 2 bases from V and 3 bases from J, with 5 bases between.

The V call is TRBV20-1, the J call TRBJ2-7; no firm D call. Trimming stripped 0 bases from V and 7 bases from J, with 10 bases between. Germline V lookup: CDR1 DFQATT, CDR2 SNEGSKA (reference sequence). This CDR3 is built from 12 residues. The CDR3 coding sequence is TGCAGTGCTAGAGAAGACCCCGGGGAGCAGTACTTC. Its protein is CSAREDPGEQYF.

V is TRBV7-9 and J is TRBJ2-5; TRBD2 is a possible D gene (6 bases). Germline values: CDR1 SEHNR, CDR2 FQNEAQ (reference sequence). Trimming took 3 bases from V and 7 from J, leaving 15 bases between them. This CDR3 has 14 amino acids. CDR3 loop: CASSLSPEGRTQYF. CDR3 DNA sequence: TGTGCCAGCAGCTTGAGTCCGGAGGGCCGGACCCAGTACTTC.

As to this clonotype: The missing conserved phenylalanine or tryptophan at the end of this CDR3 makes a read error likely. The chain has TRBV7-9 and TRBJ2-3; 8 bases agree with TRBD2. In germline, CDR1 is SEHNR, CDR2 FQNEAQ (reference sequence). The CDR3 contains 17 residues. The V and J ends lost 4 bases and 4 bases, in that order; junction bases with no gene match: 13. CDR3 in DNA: TGTGCCAGCAGCTCCCCGGGTAGGACTAGCATCTCAGATACGCAGTATTCT. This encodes CASSSPGRTSISDTQYS.

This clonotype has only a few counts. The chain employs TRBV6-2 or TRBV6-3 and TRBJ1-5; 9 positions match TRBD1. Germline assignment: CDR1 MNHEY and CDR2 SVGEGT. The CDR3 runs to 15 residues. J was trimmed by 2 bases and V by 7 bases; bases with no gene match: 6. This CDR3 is CASTGQGNGNQPQHF. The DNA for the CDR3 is TGTGCCAGCACCGGACAGGGGAATGGCAATCAGCCCCAGCATTTT.

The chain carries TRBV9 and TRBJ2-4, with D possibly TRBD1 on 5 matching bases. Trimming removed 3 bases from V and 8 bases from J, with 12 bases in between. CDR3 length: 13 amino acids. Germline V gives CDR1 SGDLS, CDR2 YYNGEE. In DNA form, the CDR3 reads TGTGCCAGCAGCGCAGATTCCAGGGACATTCAGTACTTC. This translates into CASSADSRDIQYF.

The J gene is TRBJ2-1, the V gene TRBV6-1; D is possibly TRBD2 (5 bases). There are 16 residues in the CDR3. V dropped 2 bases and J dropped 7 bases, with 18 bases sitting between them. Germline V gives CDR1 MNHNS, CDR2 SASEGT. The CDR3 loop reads CASSERAAPWRNEQFF. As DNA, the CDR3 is TGTGCCAGCAGTGAAAGGGCTGCACCCTGGAGGAATGAGCAGTTCTTC.

This CDR3 reads CASSLGGSGRAGEQFF. CDR3 bases: TGTGCCAGCAGTTTAGGGGGTAGCGGGAGGGCAGGCGAGCAGTTCTTC. The chain has TRBV28 and TRBJ2-1, with 11 bases aligning to TRBD2. This CDR3 comprises 16 residues. Germline V gene sequence: CDR1 MDHEN, CDR2 SYDVKM. With V trimmed by 2 bases and J by 10 bases, 10 bases remained unmatched.